A single sample gave rise to the 7 T cell receptor beta chains below, sequenced in a study of blood T cell repertoires in COVID-19. Generated by immunoSEQ multiplex PCR, the TCRdb table keeps only in-frame clones and is missing some. Found here are 200,000 or so clones, roughly 80% of them singletons; the top ten hold 5.1%. Sequencing was performed on peripheral blood. These receptors came from a woman aged 55-70 years who had recovered from COVID-19.

This clone was found once. The gene calls are TRBV7-9 and TRBJ2-7; TRBD1 is a possible D gene (5 bases). Germline assignment: CDR1 SEHNR and CDR2 FQNEAQ (reference sequence). The CDR3 runs 14 residues. With 5 bases removed from V and 6 bases from J, the gap between germline ends came to 17 bases. The CDR3 DNA reads as TGTGCCAGCAGCCTGACGCAGGGCTCTCGCGAGCAGTACTTC. Translating it yields CASSLTQGSREQYF.

V gene TRBV6-1 combines with J gene TRBJ1-5; TRBD1 might be the D (5 bases). The CDR3 has 16 residues. Germline CDR1 reads MNHNS; CDR2 reads SASEGT. V gave up 4 bases and J gave up 4 bases, with 17 bases separating them. The CDR3 coding sequence is TGTGCCAGCAGTGGGGGGTCCGGGGGAGGTAATCAGCCCCAGCATTTT. Protein product: CASSGGSGGGNQPQHF.

This clone has only one observation. The chain employs TRBV2 and TRBJ1-2; the match to TRBD1 covers 7 bases. J was trimmed by 0 bases and V by 3 bases; bases with no gene match: 10. The germline gives CDR1 SNHLY, CDR2 FYNNEI. This CDR3 is 17 amino acids long. CDR3 coding DNA: TGTGCCAGCAGTGATTTGGGACAGCACAACTCTAACTATGGCTACACCTTC. Protein: CASSDLGQHNSNYGYTF.

V gene TRBV27 combines with J gene TRBJ1-6; D not certain. Trimming pared 4 bases from V and 7 bases from J, leaving 14 bases between. The germline gives CDR1 MNHEY, CDR2 SMNVEV (reference sequence). The CDR3 is 15 amino acids. Here the CDR3 DNA reads TGTGCCAGCAGTTCCCCGACGGGAGGGAATTCACCCCTCCACTTT. Translating it yields CASSSPTGGNSPLHF.

This clone is a singleton in its sample. This chain links TRBV27 with TRBJ2-7; TRBD2 aligns across 10 bases. V lost 8 bases to trimming and J lost 0 bases; unmatched junction nucleotides: 4. CDR1 is MNHEY, CDR2 SMNVEV, per germline (reference sequence). This CDR3 has 14 amino acids. The CDR3 DNA reads as TGTGCCAGCTCTAGCGGGGGTTTCTCCTACGAGCAGTACTTC. It encodes CASSSGGFSYEQYF.

The J gene is TRBJ2-1, the V gene TRBV14; 9 bases map to TRBD1. The trim removed 4 bases at V and 15 bases at J, leaving 4 bases unmatched. CDR1 is SGHDN and CDR2 is FVKESK in the germline V gene. The CDR3 sequence is 11 residues long. CDR3 protein: CASSPGTGSFF. The CDR3 DNA follows: TGTGCCAGCAGCCCGGGGACAGGGTCGTTCTTC.

The chain couples TRBV6-1 to TRBJ2-7; D might be TRBD2 (6 bases). This CDR3 has 12 residues. V lost 1 base to trimming and J lost 6 bases, with 7 bases between them. Per the germline V gene, CDR1 is MNHNS and CDR2 is SASEGT. This chain's CDR3 is CASSEGRGEQYF. CDR3 sequence (DNA): TGTGCCAGCAGTGAAGGGCGGGGCGAGCAGTACTTC.